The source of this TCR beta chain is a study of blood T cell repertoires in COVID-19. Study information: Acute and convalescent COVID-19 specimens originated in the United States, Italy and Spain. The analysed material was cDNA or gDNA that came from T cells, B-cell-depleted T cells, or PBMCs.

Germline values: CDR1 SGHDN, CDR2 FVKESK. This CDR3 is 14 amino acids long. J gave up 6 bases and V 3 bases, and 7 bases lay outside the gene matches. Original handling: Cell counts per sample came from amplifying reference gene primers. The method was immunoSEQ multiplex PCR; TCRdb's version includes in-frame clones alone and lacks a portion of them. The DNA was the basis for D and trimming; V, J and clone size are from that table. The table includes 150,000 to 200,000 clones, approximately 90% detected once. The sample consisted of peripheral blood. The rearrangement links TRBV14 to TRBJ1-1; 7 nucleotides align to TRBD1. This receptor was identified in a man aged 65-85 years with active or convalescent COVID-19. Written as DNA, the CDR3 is TGTGCCAGCAGCCAGGGAAGGGGGCGCGCTGAAGCTTTCTTT. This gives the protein CASSQGRGRAEAFF. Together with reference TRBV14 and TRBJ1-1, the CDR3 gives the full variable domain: EAGVTQFPSHSVIEKGQTVTLRCDPISGHDNLYWYRRVMGKEIKFLLHFVKESKQDESGMPNNRFLAERTGGTYSTLKVQPAELEDSGVYFCASSQGRGRAEAFFGQGTRLTVV.